Shown below are 19 T cell receptor beta chains from a single sample sequenced in a study of Ad26.COV2.S vaccination and SARS-CoV-2 variants. The table came from immunoSEQ multiplex PCR; TCRdb's copy has only in-frame clones and leaves some out. The data hold about 500,000 clones, with about 88% observed a single time. Treatment: 19 received Ad26.COV2.S at low or high dose, single or two shots; about 5 received placebo; per-sample allocation not given. It was on day 63 after the first vaccine or placebo injection that samples were taken. The sample consisted of peripheral blood, taken in a trial of Ad26.COV2.S vaccine versus placebo. These receptors were obtained from a person between 18 and 59 years old who received the Ad26.COV2.S COVID-19 vaccine or a placebo.

V and J are TRBV18 and TRBJ2-1; D ambiguous. The germline CDR1 and CDR2 sequences are KGHSH and LQKENI. CDR3 length equals 14 residues. The V gene lost 3 bases and the J gene lost 5 bases, with 11 bases spanning the gap. The CDR3: CASSPTNGDNEQFF. CDR3 DNA sequence: TGTGCCAGCTCACCCACCAATGGGGACAATGAGCAGTTCTTC.

The J gene is TRBJ1-2, the V gene TRBV7-2, with TRBD1 matching 9 bases. This CDR3 has 17 amino acids. Per the germline V gene, CDR1 is SGHTA and CDR2 is FQGNSA. Trimming cost V 5 bases and J 5 bases; bases outside gene matches: 15. CDR3 sequence: CASSLDAGTGKGYGYTF. The CDR3 DNA is TGTGCCAGCAGCCTAGACGCCGGGACAGGGAAGGGGTATGGCTACACCTTC.

Worth noting for this clone: At one of its ends the junction is not consistent with the germline gene, which may arise from a read error. V gene TRBV9 combines with J gene TRBJ2-1, with 11 bases lining up with TRBD2. CDR1 and CDR2 (germline): SGDLS, YYNGEE. The CDR3 runs 14 residues. In nucleotides, the CDR3 is TGTGCCAGCAGCTTAACTAGCGGGAGCTATGAACAGTTCTTC. The encoded protein is CASSLTSGSYEQFF.

This chain uses TRBV7-6 with TRBJ2-7; 8 nucleotides match TRBD2. V gave up 5 bases and J gave up 0 bases; unmatched junction bases: 6. Germline V gene sequence: CDR1 SGHVS, CDR2 FNYEAQ. This CDR3 has 15 amino acids. The chain's CDR3 is CASSTTSGASYEQYF. CDR3 sequence (DNA): TGTGCCAGCAGCACAACTAGCGGAGCCTCCTACGAGCAGTACTTC.

V usage is TRBV28 and J usage is TRBJ2-7, with 7 bases identical to TRBD1. The germline CDR1 and CDR2 sequences are MDHEN and SYDVKM. V trimming: 7 bases; J trimming: 2 bases; junction bases outside the gene matches: 11. The CDR3 consists of 15 residues. The CDR3 loop is CASKTVDRVTYEQYF. CDR3 coding DNA: TGTGCCAGCAAGACTGTTGACAGGGTCACCTACGAGCAGTACTTC.

The rearrangement joins TRBV18 to TRBJ2-1; 11 nucleotides align to TRBD2. With V trimmed by 6 bases and J by 12 bases, 4 bases remained unmatched. This CDR3 region has 12 residues. Germline V lookup: CDR1 KGHSH, CDR2 LQKENI. The CDR3 spells CASSVLAGGQFF. As DNA, the CDR3 is TGTGCCAGCTCCGTCCTAGCGGGAGGGCAGTTCTTC.

In regard to this clone: Other DNA sequences in this sample translate to the same CDR3. The genes are TRBV9 and TRBJ1-1; D is undetermined. The CDR3 consists of 14 residues. Trimming left V 0 bases short and J 0 bases short, with 6 bases between. Germline values: CDR1 SGDLS, CDR2 YYNGEE. CDR3 protein: CASSVAGVNTEAFF. The CDR3 DNA is TGTGCCAGCAGCGTAGCAGGAGTGAACACTGAAGCTTTCTTT.

The V gene is TRBV5-4, the J gene TRBJ1-2; 8 bases are shared with TRBD1. The CDR3 length is 13 residues. Per the germline V gene, CDR1 is SGHNT and CDR2 is YYREEE (reference sequence). The V gene end was trimmed by 2 bases and the J gene end by 7 bases; junction bases not matched to a gene: 4. The CDR3 sequence is CASSLRTGSGYTF. The CDR3 bases are TGTGCCAGCAGCTTAAGGACAGGGAGTGGCTACACCTTC. The full variable domain, its missing parts supplied by reference TRBV5-4 and TRBJ1-2, is ETGVTQSPTHLIKTRGQQVTLRCSSQSGHNTVSWYQQALGQGPQFIFQYYREEENGRGNFPPRFSGLQFPNYSSELNVNALELDDSALYLCASSLRTGSGYTFGSGTRLTVV.

The V gene is TRBV7-8, the J gene TRBJ2-1; TRBD2 agrees at 10 bases. CDR1 SGHVS and CDR2 FQNEAQ come from the germline V gene. J lost 0 bases, V lost 1 base, and 12 bases had no gene match. CDR3 length: 20 residues. As DNA, the CDR3 is TGTGCCAGCAGCTTAGTATCCGGGGCTAGCGGGGGCCACTCCTACAATGAGCAGTTCTTC. This encodes CASSLVSGASGGHSYNEQFF.

This clone occurred once. This rearrangement joins TRBV6-5 to TRBJ1-6; D is unclear. Germline assignment: CDR1 MNHEY and CDR2 SVGAGI. This CDR3 is 16 amino acids long. V lost 0 bases and J lost 0, with 6 bases in between. CDR3 protein: CASSYSIGSYNSPLHF. Written as DNA, the CDR3 is TGTGCCAGCAGTTACTCGATAGGCTCCTATAATTCACCCCTCCACTTT.

The rearrangement links TRBV15 to TRBJ2-3; 7 bases match TRBD2. The germline V gene encodes CDR1 LNHNV and CDR2 YYDKDF (reference sequence). The junction had 9 bases not matched to a gene; V was cut back by 0 bases and J by 0 bases. There are 18 residues in the CDR3. The DNA of the CDR3 is TGTGCCACCAGCAGAGATCAAACTAGCGCACCTAGCACAGATACGCAGTATTTT. It specifies CATSRDQTSAPSTDTQYF. Combining the CDR3 with reference TRBV15 and TRBJ2-3 gives the whole variable domain DAMVIQNPRYQVTQFGKPVTLSCSQTLNHNVMYWYQQKSSQAPKLLFHYYDKDFNNEADTPDNFQSRRPNTSFCFLDIRSPGLGDTAMYLCATSRDQTSAPSTDTQYFGPGTRLTVL.

V usage is TRBV7-3 and J usage is TRBJ1-1; D is perhaps TRBD1 (6 bases). In germline, CDR1 is SGHTA, CDR2 FQGTGA. The CDR3 is made up of 14 amino acids. Trimming took off 5 bases at V and 1 base at J, with 11 bases between the two ends. CDR3 in amino acids: CASSQTGKNTEAFF. The CDR3 nucleotides are TGTGCCAGCAGCCAAACAGGGAAGAACACTGAAGCTTTCTTT. The full variable domain, rest sourced from reference TRBV7-3 and TRBJ1-1, is GAGVSQTPSNKVTEKGKYVELRCDPISGHTALYWYRQSLGQGPEFLIYFQGTGAADDSGLPNDRFFAVRPEGSVSTLKIQRTERGDSAVYLCASSQTGKNTEAFFGQGTRLTVV.

The sample holds a few counts of this clone. The V gene is TRBV4-3, the J gene TRBJ2-5; no clear D. Germline values: CDR1 LGHNA, CDR2 YSLEER. The V end was cut by 1 base, the J end by 0 bases, with 6 bases between. The CDR3 covers 14 residues. The CDR3 DNA reads TGCGCCAGCAGCCAAGCTCGGTACCAAGAGACCCAGTACTTC. This translates into CASSQARYQETQYF.

The J gene is TRBJ1-2, the V gene TRBV27; D is perhaps TRBD1 (6 bases). V lost 4 bases and J 3 bases, leaving 15 bases between the germline ends. Germline V gene data show CDR1 as MNHEY and CDR2 as SMNVEV (reference sequence). The CDR3 runs to 15 residues. CDR3 nucleotides: TGTGCCAGCAGTTGGGGGCCCTCGAATTACTATGGCTACACCTTC. This codes for CASSWGPSNYYGYTF.

The chain couples TRBV6-2 or TRBV6-3 to TRBJ2-5; no firm D call. Germline V CDR1 and CDR2: MNHEY, SVGEGT. Trimming cost V 6 bases and J 2 bases, with 16 bases left between them. This CDR3 is 15 amino acids long. This CDR3 reads CASSPPDGHQETQYF. CDR3 in DNA: TGTGCCAGCAGCCCCCCGGATGGGCATCAAGAGACCCAGTACTTC.

The chain has TRBV11-3 and TRBJ2-5; D may be TRBD2 (5 bases). CDR3 length equals 14 residues. Germline V CDR1 and CDR2: SGHNT, YENEEA. V was trimmed by 1 base and J by 4 bases, leaving 10 bases between them. This CDR3 is CASSLGGSRETQYF. DNA of the CDR3: TGTGCCAGCAGCTTAGGAGGGTCCCGAGAGACCCAGTACTTC.

The V gene is TRBV9, the J gene TRBJ1-6; D might be TRBD1 (6 bases). Germline values: CDR1 SGDLS, CDR2 YYNGEE. There are 14 residues in the CDR3. V lost 3 bases, J lost 9 bases, and 13 bases lay in between. CDR3 sequence reads: CASSGRTAPSPLHF. DNA of the CDR3: TGTGCCAGCAGCGGACGGACAGCTCCTTCACCCCTCCACTTT.

Points on this clone: The sample carries other DNA sequences with the same CDR3. The chain uses TRBV2 and TRBJ2-7; D gene uncertain. Germline V gives CDR1 SNHLY, CDR2 FYNNEI. Deletions cut 6 bases from V and 3 bases from J, with 3 bases between. This CDR3 contains 10 residues. Here the CDR3 reads CASRSYEQYF. CDR3 nucleotide sequence: TGTGCCAGCAGAAGCTACGAGCAGTACTTC.

The chain carries TRBV10-3 and TRBJ2-3, with 9 bases aligning to TRBD1. The germline gives CDR1 ENHRY, CDR2 SYGVKD. J gave up 1 base and V 10 bases, and 3 bases lay outside the gene matches. The CDR3 runs 13 residues. The CDR3 DNA sequence: TGTGCCACCCGGACAGGGGGCACAGATACGCAGTATTTT. Translation: CATRTGGTDTQYF.